This note documents a single T cell receptor beta chain sequence. The target antigen is unknown. Amplification of TCR beta used genomic DNA extracted from peripheral blood. This specimen belongs to a study of T cell repertoires in aging, cancer and after chemotherapy. On the study more broadly: The whole study produced a dataset of about 8.8 million TCR reads. General observations from the study: Healthy donors lost TCR diversity with age mainly through richness, cancer patients through richness and evenness.

Rearranged V-D-J TRB sequences were amplified with a mixed TRB-A/B primer pool. MiXCR was run by TCRdb on the multiplex PCR reads, yielding one entry per CDR3 protein. The top ten hold approximately 3% of the sample, which has 7,900 or so distinct CDR3 sequences, 32% seen once. This receptor was identified in a human donor in good health. The sequenced material came from blood.

CDR3 coding DNA: TGTGCCAGCAGCCCGAACGCGAAGGGCGGCTACACCTTC. Translation gives CASSPNAKGGYTF. This chain uses TRBV7-2 with TRBJ1-2, with D hard to call. Germline loops: CDR1 SGHTA, CDR2 FQGNSA. The CDR3 loop spans 13 amino acids. Trimming cost V 5 bases and J 8 bases, with 15 bases left between them.